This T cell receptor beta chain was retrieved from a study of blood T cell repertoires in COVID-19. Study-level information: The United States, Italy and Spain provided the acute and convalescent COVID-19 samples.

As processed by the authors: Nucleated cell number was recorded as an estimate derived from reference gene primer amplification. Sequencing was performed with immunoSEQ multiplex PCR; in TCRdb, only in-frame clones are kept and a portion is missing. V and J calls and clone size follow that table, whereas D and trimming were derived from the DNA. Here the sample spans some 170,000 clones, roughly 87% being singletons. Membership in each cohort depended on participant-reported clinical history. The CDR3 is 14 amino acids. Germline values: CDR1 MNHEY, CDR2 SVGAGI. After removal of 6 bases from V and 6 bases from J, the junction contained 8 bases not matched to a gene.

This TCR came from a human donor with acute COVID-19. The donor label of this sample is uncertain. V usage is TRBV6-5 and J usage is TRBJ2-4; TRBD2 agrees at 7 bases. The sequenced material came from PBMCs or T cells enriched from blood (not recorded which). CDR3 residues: CASSHGGNRNIQYF. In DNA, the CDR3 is TGTGCCAGCAGCCACGGGGGGAATCGAAACATTCAGTACTTC.